Listed below are T cell receptor beta chains from one sample, sequenced in a study of blood T cell repertoires in COVID-19. Data came from immunoSEQ multiplex PCR; TCRdb stores just in-frame clones and leaves some out. The sample has 45,000 to 55,000 clones, roughly 84% seen once. What was sequenced was peripheral blood. Receptor source: a man between 50 and 59 years old with acute or convalescent COVID-19. The CDR3 runs from the conserved cysteine through the conserved F or W.

TRBJ1-4 | TRBV6-2/TRBV6-3 | CASSYSSGKLFF
TRBJ2-7 | TRBV9 | CASSMTSGTSYEQYF
TRBJ1-1 | TRBV7-9 | CASSPLPTGRMNTEAFF
TRBJ2-1 | TRBV2 | CASTRDGLPYNEQFF
TRBJ2-1 | TRBV4-3 | CASSSTLAGVPGYNEQFF
TRBJ1-5 | TRBV9 | CASSVSGANNQPQHF
TRBJ2-2 | TRBV9 | CASSVDPAGDPELFF
TRBJ1-5 | TRBV19 | CAGDDRGLGQPQHF
TRBJ2-4 | TRBV19 | CASTTERDRGRHIQYF
TRBJ2-1 | TRBV4-1 | CASSPWTGGFNEQFF